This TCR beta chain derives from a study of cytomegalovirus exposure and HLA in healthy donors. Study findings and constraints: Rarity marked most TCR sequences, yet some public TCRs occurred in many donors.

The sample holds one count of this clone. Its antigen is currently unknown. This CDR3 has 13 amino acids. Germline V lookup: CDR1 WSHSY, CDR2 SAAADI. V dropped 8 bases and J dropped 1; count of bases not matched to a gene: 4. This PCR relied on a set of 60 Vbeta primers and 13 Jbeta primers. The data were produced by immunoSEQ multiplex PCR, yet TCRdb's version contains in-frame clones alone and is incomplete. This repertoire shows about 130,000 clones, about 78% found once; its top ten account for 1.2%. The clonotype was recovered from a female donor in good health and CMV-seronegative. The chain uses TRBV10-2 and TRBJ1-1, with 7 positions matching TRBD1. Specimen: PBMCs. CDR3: CASRDSQNTEAFF. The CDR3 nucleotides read TGCGCCAGCCGGGACAGCCAGAACACTGAAGCTTTCTTT.